This TCR beta chain was sequenced for a study of shared clonotypes between healthy human individuals. Germline V gene sequence: CDR1 SGDLS, CDR2 YYNGEE. Trimming took off 0 bases at V and 6 bases at J, with 16 bases between the two ends. This CDR3 region has 17 residues. The data were produced by immunoSEQ multiplex PCR, yet TCRdb's version contains in-frame clones alone and is incomplete. Altogether under 1,100,000 clones are present, about 74% being singletons, with the ten largest covering roughly 1.5%. This chain links TRBV9 with TRBJ1-6; maybe TRBD1 (5 bases). The sequencing input was memory CD4+ T cells sorted from blood. Documented subset: CD45RA-negative fraction. This TCR derives from a man younger than 35 in good health. CDR3 in amino acids: CASSVGGRGSGNSPLHF. DNA of the CDR3: TGTGCCAGCAGCGTAGGGGGGAGGGGTTCGGGTAATTCACCCCTCCACTTT.